This passage covers 22 T cell receptor beta chains from one sample sequenced in a study of OX40 agonist ivuxolimab in advanced cancers. Library preparation was by the immunoSEQ multiplex PCR assay. The clones in this table, taken by TCRdb from immuneACCESS, are in-frame only. Not every clone is retained; where verified, under half of the shortfall comes from an unresolved V gene, and the cause of the rest is unknown. The sample includes roughly 25,000 clones, with about 70% observed a single time. Around 13% of the sample lies in the top ten. The starting material was CD4+ or CD8+ T cells sorted from blood, obtained in a trial of the OX40 agonist ivuxolimab. All receptors derive from an adult with an advanced solid tumor such as melanoma, head and neck, liver or kidney cancer.

V and J are TRBV2 and TRBJ2-3; possible D gene TRBD1, 6 bases. This CDR3 comprises 12 residues. The germline V and J ends were trimmed by 5 bases and 7 bases, with 10 bases remaining between them. Germline V gene lookup returns CDR1 SNHLY and CDR2 FYNNEI. The CDR3 coding sequence is TGTGCCAGCAGTACCCGGGACAATACGCAGTATTTT. Protein: CASSTRDNTQYF.

As DNA, the CDR3 is TGTGCCAGCAGCTACACAGGGACCGACACCGGGGAGCTGTTTTTT. Amino acids: CASSYTGTDTGELFF. The chain recombines TRBV6-5 with TRBJ2-2; D may be TRBD1 (6 bases). The germline CDR1 and CDR2 sequences are MNHEY and SVGAGI. The CDR3 loop spans 15 amino acids. V gave up 6 bases and J gave up 3 bases, with 14 bases separating them.

The chain joins TRBV4-1 to TRBJ2-5, with 12 positions matching TRBD2. Germline CDR1 reads MGHRA; CDR2 reads YSYEKL. V was pared by 3 bases and J by 2 bases, with 10 bases of the junction left unmatched. This CDR3 is built from 18 residues. The CDR3: CASSQTSRGTSGQETQYF. The CDR3 nucleotides are TGCGCCAGCAGCCAGACAAGCCGCGGGACTAGCGGGCAAGAGACCCAGTACTTC.

The chain employs TRBV27 and TRBJ1-1; 8 bases map to TRBD1. The CDR3 extends over 15 amino acids. Looked up from germline, CDR1 is MNHEY and CDR2 is SMNVEV (reference sequence). Losses at the gene ends were 4 bases for V and 5 bases for J; bases not matched to a gene: 9. This chain's CDR3 is CASSSGAGGRTEAFF. CDR3 sequence (DNA): TGTGCCAGCAGTTCTGGGGCAGGGGGCCGGACTGAAGCTTTCTTT.

This clone was detected once. The chain links TRBV6-4 to TRBJ2-5, with 9 nucleotides matching TRBD1. J was trimmed by 7 bases and V by 6 bases; bases with no gene match: 6. The CDR3 consists of 13 residues. Germline V gene sequence: CDR1 MRHNA, CDR2 SNTAGT. CDR3 coding DNA: TGTGCCAGCAGCCAGGACAGGGGAGGGACCCAGTACTTC. Its protein is CASSQDRGGTQYF.

This clone has only a few counts. The gene calls are TRBV18 and TRBJ2-5, with unresolved D. V was cut by 6 bases and J by 7 bases, with 15 bases left in between. The CDR3 spans 13 residues. Looked up from germline, CDR1 is KGHSH and CDR2 is LQKENI. The CDR3 here is CASSPDPSGTQYF. CDR3 DNA: TGTGCCAGCTCTCCTGACCCATCAGGGACCCAGTACTTC.

This clone has only a few counts. The rearrangement joins TRBV19 to TRBJ2-7; D is ambiguous. The CDR3 is 15 residues long. Germline loops: CDR1 LNHDA, CDR2 SQIVND (reference sequence). The V end was cut by 5 bases, the J end by 1 base, with 15 bases between. CDR3 amino acids: CASSEVAGDSYEQYF. CDR3 DNA: TGTGCCAGTAGTGAGGTGGCAGGCGATTCCTACGAGCAGTACTTC.

J is TRBJ1-6 and V is TRBV5-1, with TRBD1 as a possible D gene (5 bases). The CDR3 totals 20 residues. CDR1 and CDR2 from the germline V gene are SGHRS and YFSETQ. With 3 bases removed from V and 0 bases from J, the gap between germline ends came to 22 bases. CDR3 loop: CASSYDPPQGWSSYNSPLHF. The DNA of the CDR3 is TGCGCCAGCAGCTACGACCCGCCTCAGGGCTGGAGCTCCTATAATTCACCCCTCCACTTT.

V and J are TRBV19 and TRBJ1-2; no clear D. V dropped 1 base and J dropped 0 bases, with 6 bases sitting between them. The CDR3 runs 14 residues. Germline assignment: CDR1 LNHDA and CDR2 SQIVND (reference sequence). CDR3 protein: CASSIGAPNYGYTF. In DNA, the CDR3 is TGTGCCAGTAGTATAGGAGCACCTAACTATGGCTACACCTTC. The full variable domain, its missing parts supplied by reference TRBV19 and TRBJ1-2, is DGGITQSPKYLFRKEGQNVTLSCEQNLNHDAMYWYRQDPGQGLRLIYYSQIVNDFQKGDIAEGYSVSREKKESFPLTVTSAQKNPTAFYLCASSIGAPNYGYTFGSGTRLTVV.

The chain employs TRBV5-1 and TRBJ2-5; 9 nucleotides agree with TRBD1. Germline lookup yields CDR1 SGHRS and CDR2 YFSETQ. Unmatched junction bases numbered 5, after V lost 4 bases and J lost 4 bases. The CDR3 is made up of 14 amino acids. The CDR3, as DNA: TGCGCCAGCAGCCCAGGGACAGGGTTAGAGACCCAGTACTTC. Translated: CASSPGTGLETQYF.

This clone was counted only a few times. The chain is built from TRBV4-3 and TRBJ2-1; 7 nucleotides line up with TRBD2. Germline V CDR1 and CDR2: LGHNA, YSLEER. After removal of 2 bases from V and 1 base from J, the junction contained 11 bases not matched to a gene. The CDR3 runs to 18 residues. CDR3 DNA sequence: TGCGCCAGCAGCCAAAGAGGAATCGGCGGGGGATCCTACAATGAGCAGTTCTTC. It translates to CASSQRGIGGGSYNEQFF.

This clone was seen a few times. The genes are TRBV6-5 and TRBJ1-5; TRBD1 might be the D (5 bases). CDR3 length: 13 residues. In germline, CDR1 is MNHEY, CDR2 SVGAGI. Trimming took off 6 bases at V and 1 base at J, with 7 bases between the two ends. The CDR3 bases are TGTGCCAGCAGACAGGCGAGCAATCAGCCCCAGCATTTT. Protein sequence: CASRQASNQPQHF.

The chain combines TRBV7-6 with TRBJ1-1; TRBD1 agrees at 9 bases. This CDR3 has 14 residues. The germline V gene has CDR1 SGHVS and CDR2 FNYEAQ. V trimming: 2 bases; J trimming: 3 bases; junction bases outside the gene matches: 1. For the CDR3, the DNA is TGTGCCAGCAGCTTATGGACAGGGGACACTGAAGCTTTCTTT. The encoded protein is CASSLWTGDTEAFF.

V usage is TRBV10-1 and J usage is TRBJ2-7, with D perhaps matching TRBD2 (6 bases). With 6 bases removed from V and 3 bases from J, the gap between germline ends came to 15 bases. In germline, CDR1 is WNHNN, CDR2 SYGVQD (reference sequence). The CDR3 is 14 amino acids. The CDR3 region is CASRKGTSIYEQYF. The CDR3 coding sequence is TGCGCCAGCAGAAAGGGGACTTCAATCTACGAGCAGTACTTC.

The chain employs TRBV5-1 and TRBJ1-1; D gene unclear. V was pared by 4 bases and J by 4 bases, with 11 bases between. The CDR3 has 13 amino acids. Germline CDR1 reads SGHRS; CDR2 reads YFSETQ. The CDR3 nucleotides are TGCGCCAGCAGCCACCTCCAGACCACTGAAGCTTTCTTT. It yields the protein CASSHLQTTEAFF.

This clone has only one observation. This chain uses TRBV5-5 with TRBJ2-7; D may be TRBD1 (6 bases). Germline values: CDR1 SGHKS, CDR2 YYEKEE (reference sequence). The CDR3 is 15 amino acids. The germline V and J ends were trimmed by 5 bases and 1 base, with 16 bases remaining between them. The DNA for the CDR3 is TGTGCCAGCAGACTGGGACACCCTTCTTCCTACGAGCAGTACTTC. It translates to CASRLGHPSSYEQYF.

The chain uses TRBV7-8 and TRBJ1-3; no clear D gene. V was trimmed by 1 base and J by 0 bases, leaving 7 bases between them. The CDR3 has 15 amino acids. Germline-derived CDR1 and CDR2 are SGHVS and FQNEAQ. The CDR3 sequence: CASSLGGNSGNTIYF. In nucleotides, the CDR3 is TGTGCCAGCAGCTTAGGCGGAAACTCTGGAAACACCATATATTTT.

In this sample, this clone turned up a few times. This chain uses TRBV2 with TRBJ1-6; D is unclear. Germline values: CDR1 SNHLY, CDR2 FYNNEI. The CDR3 spans 14 residues. Trimming took 6 bases from V and 9 from J, leaving 15 bases between them. DNA of the CDR3: TGTGCCAGCAGACCGATTTTGTCGGGTTCACCCCTCCACTTT. It codes for CASRPILSGSPLHF. Filled out from reference TRBV2 and TRBJ1-6, the complete variable domain reads EPEVTQTPSHQVTQMGQEVILRCVPISNHLYFYWYRQILGQKVEFLVSFYNNEISEKSEIFDDQFSVERPDGSNFTLKIRSTKLEDSAMYFCASRPILSGSPLHFGNGTRLTVT.

The CDR3 spells CASSEGRYYGYTF. CDR3 coding DNA: TGTGCCAGCAGTGAGGGTCGCTACTATGGCTACACCTTC. This chain joins TRBV6-1 and TRBJ1-2; D is undetermined. The germline V and J ends were trimmed by 3 bases and 3 bases, with 8 bases remaining between them. This CDR3 comprises 13 residues. Germline V lookup: CDR1 MNHNS, CDR2 SASEGT.

This sequence joins TRBV4-1 and TRBJ2-1; a possible D gene is TRBD2 (6 bases). V lost 3 bases, J lost 7 bases, and 7 bases lay in between. This CDR3 has 12 residues. Germline values: CDR1 MGHRA, CDR2 YSYEKL. The CDR3 loop reads CASSQEGNEQFF. In nucleotides, the CDR3 is TGCGCCAGCAGCCAGGAGGGGAATGAGCAGTTCTTC.

This clone is categorized as medium-sized (0.01 to 0.1%). The rearrangement joins TRBV7-9 to TRBJ1-6, with D uncertain. CDR1 is SEHNR and CDR2 is FQNEAQ in the germline V gene (reference sequence). The CDR3 totals 14 residues. The V gene lost 5 bases and the J gene lost 3 bases, with 8 bases spanning the gap. The CDR3 here is CASSQDFYNSPLHF. DNA for the CDR3: TGTGCCAGCAGCCAGGACTTCTATAATTCACCCCTCCACTTT.

This clone has just a few counts. The chain recombines TRBV4-2 with TRBJ1-1; unclear D gene. The germline gives CDR1 LGHNA, CDR2 YNFKEQ. This CDR3 spans 11 amino acids. V lost 11 bases and J lost 1, with 8 bases in between. CDR3 in amino acids: CAPLWNTEAFF. The CDR3 DNA reads as TGTGCCCCTTTATGGAACACTGAAGCTTTCTTT.